This TCR beta chain appears in the sequencing data of a study of cytomegalovirus exposure and HLA in healthy donors. The overall study: There were just under 400 genotyped donors. Of these, 81% fell in the genetic ancestry cluster associated with self-reported Caucasian donors.

Both 60 Vbeta primers and 13 Jbeta primers went into the PCR. Sequencing was performed with immunoSEQ multiplex PCR; in TCRdb, only in-frame clones are kept and a portion is missing. Of around 150,000 clones in the sample, 70% to 85% were seen once. Turning to this clone: The antigen is unknown.

Study observations and caveats: Some TCR beta chains (164 of them) were listed as cytomegalovirus-associated.

Trimming took 2 bases from V and 5 from J; bases not matched to a gene: 8. The CDR3 runs 16 residues. Germline values: CDR1 MDHEN, CDR2 SYDVKM. Source material: PBMCs. The V call is TRBV28, the J call TRBJ1-3; 8 nucleotides line up with TRBD1. The sequence was collected from a man younger than 45 in good health and CMV-seropositive. DNA for the CDR3: TGTGCCAGCAGTTTACTCGGAGACAGGGGTAGAAACACCATATATTTT. This encodes CASSLLGDRGRNTIYF. Combining the CDR3 with reference TRBV28 and TRBJ1-3 gives the whole variable domain DVKVTQSSRYLVKRTGEKVFLECVQDMDHENMFWYRQDPGLGLRLIYFSYDVKMKEKGDIPEGYSVSREKKERFSLILESASTNQTSMYLCASSLLGDRGRNTIYFGEGSWLTVV.